This entry lists 30 T cell receptor beta chains sequenced from one sample in a study of blood T cell repertoires in COVID-19. Profiling relied on immunoSEQ multiplex PCR, and the TCRdb table lists in-frame clones only, not all of them. The table has 200,000 to 300,000 clones, about 85% seen once. Sequencing was done on a sample of peripheral blood. The receptors here all came from a man aged 55 to 70 with acute or convalescent COVID-19.

The rearrangement uses TRBV4-2 and TRBJ1-6; tentatively, D is TRBD1 (6 bases). V lost 7 bases and J lost 10, with 14 bases in between. The CDR3 length is 13 residues. CDR1 is LGHNA, CDR2 YNFKEQ, per germline. CDR3 protein: CASTSAGESPLHF. The CDR3 DNA sequence: TGTGCCAGCACTAGTGCAGGGGAATCACCCCTCCACTTT.

This rearrangement joins TRBV18 to TRBJ2-7; D might be TRBD1 (6 bases). Trimming cost V 3 bases and J 6 bases, with 15 bases left between them. The CDR3 extends over 14 amino acids. CDR1 is KGHSH and CDR2 is LQKENI in the germline V gene. This chain's CDR3 is CASSPNREETEQYF. Here the CDR3 DNA reads TGTGCCAGCTCACCGAACAGGGAAGAAACCGAGCAGTACTTC.

The chain is built from TRBV15 and TRBJ1-4; the match to TRBD1 covers 8 bases. Germline V gives CDR1 LNHNV, CDR2 YYDKDF (reference sequence). The V segment lost 3 bases and the J segment 5 bases; nucleotides outside the gene matches: 2. There are 14 residues in the CDR3. The CDR3 bases are TGTGCCACCAGCAGGGGACAGGAGAATGAAAAACTGTTTTTT. Its protein product is CATSRGQENEKLFF.

The chain's CDR3 is CARSSAGGAGELFF. CDR3 sequence (DNA): TGTGCCAGAAGCAGCGCTGGGGGCGCCGGGGAGCTGTTTTTT. The chain is built from TRBV5-3 and TRBJ2-2, with a weak D call TRBD1 (6 bases). TRBV5-3 is recorded as an ORF, its role being uncertain. The CDR3 covers 14 residues. Trimming pared 4 bases from V and 6 bases from J, leaving 13 bases between.

The CDR3 loop is CASSVTSRDGELFF. As DNA, the CDR3 is TGTGCCAGCAGCGTGACTAGCCGGGACGGGGAGCTGTTTTTT. The rearrangement uses TRBV7-3 and TRBJ2-2; 7 bases are a match to TRBD2. CDR1 is SGHTA, CDR2 FQGTGA, per germline. This CDR3 is 14 amino acids long. With V trimmed by 5 bases and J by 7 bases, 7 bases remained unmatched.

This chain joins TRBV6-5 and TRBJ1-1, with TRBD1 matching 10 bases. Trimming cost V 8 bases and J 1 base; bases outside gene matches: 4. CDR1 and CDR2 (germline): MNHEY, SVGAGI. The CDR3 covers 14 residues. The DNA of the CDR3 is TGTGCCAGCGGAGACAGGGGGCGGAACACTGAAGCTTTCTTT. Translation gives CASGDRGRNTEAFF.

The chain carries TRBV19 and TRBJ1-5; 12 bases agree with TRBD1. The V segment lost 7 bases and the J segment 9 bases; nucleotides outside the gene matches: 7. This CDR3 is built from 14 residues. The germline V gene encodes CDR1 LNHDA and CDR2 SQIVND (reference sequence). The DNA for the CDR3 is TGTGCCAGTACTGGGACAGGGGGCGCGGGGCCCCAGCATTTT. Its translation is CASTGTGGAGPQHF.

This chain links TRBV9 with TRBJ1-2; a weak D match, TRBD1 (5 bases). Per the germline V gene, CDR1 is SGDLS and CDR2 is YYNGEE. V was cut by 2 bases and J by 8 bases, with 13 bases left in between. This CDR3 contains 13 residues. The chain's CDR3 is CASSVGGAGGYTF. The CDR3 DNA reads TGTGCCAGCAGCGTTGGAGGGGCCGGGGGCTACACCTTC.

The chain has TRBV5-1 and TRBJ1-2; the D is unclear. Trimming took 5 bases from V and 8 from J, leaving 16 bases between them. The CDR3 runs to 13 residues. CDR1 SGHRS and CDR2 YFSETQ come from the germline V gene. This CDR3 is CASRDGGGYGYTF. In DNA, the CDR3 is TGCGCCAGCAGGGACGGAGGAGGGTACGGCTACACCTTC.

J is TRBJ2-2 and V is TRBV9; the D is unclear. This CDR3 contains 15 residues. Trimming left V 1 base short and J 4 bases short, with 11 bases between. Germline assignment: CDR1 SGDLS and CDR2 YYNGEE. This CDR3 is CASSVMGHSTGELFF. DNA for the CDR3: TGTGCCAGCAGCGTAATGGGTCACAGCACCGGGGAGCTGTTTTTT.

The chain couples TRBV19 to TRBJ1-1, with D possibly being TRBD1 (5 bases). CDR3 length: 18 residues. The V end lost 5 bases, the J end lost 3 bases, and 25 bases lay between the germline ends. Germline values: CDR1 LNHDA, CDR2 SQIVND (reference sequence). The CDR3 region has the DNA TGTGCCAGTAGTGGGGATGCTTGGATGACAGATGGGTACACTGAAGCTTTCTTT. This gives the protein CASSGDAWMTDGYTEAFF.

The chain's CDR3 is CASATQGSNQPQHF. The DNA for the CDR3 is TGTGCCAGTGCGACTCAGGGGAGCAATCAGCCCCAGCATTTT. The chain has TRBV6-5 and TRBJ1-5, with D tentatively TRBD1 (6 bases). Germline CDR1 and CDR2: MNHEY and SVGAGI. Deletions cut 9 bases from V and 1 base from J, with 13 bases between. The CDR3 loop spans 14 amino acids.

The genes are TRBV15 and TRBJ2-1, with 9 nucleotides matching TRBD1. CDR1 and CDR2 (germline): LNHNV, YYDKDF (reference sequence). V lost 1 base and J lost 4; bases outside the gene matches: 11. The CDR3 spans 18 residues. Here the CDR3 reads CATSRGTWTGTGYNEQFF. The DNA for the CDR3 is TGTGCCACCAGCAGAGGCACATGGACCGGGACAGGGTACAATGAGCAGTTCTTC.

A single count supports this clone. The CDR3 DNA is TGTGCCAGCAGCCCGGGACAGGGGCGCCACGAGCAGTACTTC. Amino acid sequence: CASSPGQGRHEQYF. J is TRBJ2-7 and V is TRBV7-2; 10 bases match TRBD1. Germline CDR1 and CDR2: SGHTA and FQGNSA. V dropped 5 bases and J dropped 5; count of bases not matched to a gene: 6. CDR3 size: 14 residues.

The chain couples TRBV12-5 to TRBJ2-5; TRBD2 is a possible D gene (7 bases). V was shortened by 2 bases and J by 5 bases, with 12 bases between the two germline ends. This CDR3 contains 14 residues. Per germline, CDR1 LGHNT and CDR2 FRNRAP. Here the CDR3 reads CASGLWGGRETQYF. In DNA form, the CDR3 reads TGTGCTAGTGGTTTGTGGGGGGGCAGGGAGACCCAGTACTTC.

The J gene is TRBJ2-5, the V gene TRBV4-1; weak D call: TRBD1 (6 bases). CDR1 and CDR2 (germline): MGHRA, YSYEKL. The CDR3 runs 17 residues. V was cut by 2 bases and J by 4 bases, with 20 bases left in between. CDR3 bases: TGCGCCAGCAGCCAACCTTACCGACAGGCTCTCGGAGAGACCCAGTACTTC. It translates to CASSQPYRQALGETQYF.

This chain connects TRBV5-1 to TRBJ1-1; maybe TRBD1 (5 bases). V was cut by 4 bases and J by 1 base, with 11 bases left in between. Germline V gene lookup returns CDR1 SGHRS and CDR2 YFSETQ. This CDR3 is built from 14 residues. The CDR3 loop is CASSVDGGNTEAFF. CDR3 nucleotide sequence: TGCGCCAGCAGCGTGGACGGGGGGAACACTGAAGCTTTCTTT.

The chain carries TRBV11-1 and TRBJ1-5; D may be TRBD1 (5 bases). The germline gives CDR1 SGHAT, CDR2 FQDESV (reference sequence). The CDR3 contains 14 residues. Trimming removed 5 bases from V and 3 bases from J, with 11 bases in between. In DNA form, the CDR3 reads TGTGCCAGCAGCCGGGCAGGGAACAATCAGCCCCAGCATTTT. Protein sequence: CASSRAGNNQPQHF.

The J gene is TRBJ2-7, the V gene TRBV19; weak D call: TRBD1 (6 bases). The germline CDR1 and CDR2 sequences are LNHDA and SQIVND (reference sequence). This CDR3 is built from 16 residues. Trimming shortened V by 6 bases and J by 2 bases, and 20 bases separated the two germline ends. CDR3 sequence (DNA): TGTGCCAGTAGCACATTAGGGGACAAGAGCCCCTACGAGCAGTACTTC. Translating gives CASSTLGDKSPYEQYF.

V usage is TRBV3-1 (or the pseudogene TRBV3-2) and J usage is TRBJ2-2, with a tentative D call TRBD2 (5 bases). Trimming left V 0 bases short and J 6 bases short, with 11 bases between. CDR3 length: 15 residues. Germline loops: CDR1 LGHDT, CDR2 YNNKEL (reference sequence). The CDR3 region has the DNA TGTGCCAGCAGCCAAGATTTCCGGGATGCCGGGGAGCTGTTTTTT. This translates into CASSQDFRDAGELFF.

The chain recombines TRBV10-3 with TRBJ1-1; possible D gene TRBD1, 5 bases. This CDR3 has 13 residues. CDR1 is ENHRY, CDR2 SYGVKD, per germline. Trimming left V 2 bases short and J 3 bases short, with 7 bases between. DNA of the CDR3: TGTGCCATCAGTGAGAAGGGGTACACTGAAGCTTTCTTT. Protein sequence: CAISEKGYTEAFF.

V usage is TRBV5-4 and J usage is TRBJ2-1; 15 nucleotides line up with TRBD2. With 7 bases clipped from V and 9 bases from J, the junction kept 8 bases outside the gene matches. From germline, CDR1 is SGHNT and CDR2 YYREEE (reference sequence). This CDR3 region has 15 residues. The CDR3: CASGGPGLAGGEQFF. The CDR3 DNA sequence: TGTGCCAGCGGGGGCCCGGGACTAGCGGGAGGTGAGCAGTTCTTC.

This rearrangement joins TRBV9 to TRBJ2-2, with a possible D match to TRBD1 (5 bases). This CDR3 contains 17 residues. The V end lost 3 bases, the J end lost 6 bases, and 21 bases lay between the germline ends. Germline CDR1 SGDLS, CDR2 YYNGEE. In DNA, the CDR3 is TGTGCCAGCAGCGAGGGGCTTGGGGTGACGAGAGCCGGGGAGCTGTTTTTT. It is translated as CASSEGLGVTRAGELFF.

This clone was seen more than once but under ten times. V gene TRBV11-2 combines with J gene TRBJ2-1; the D gene is possibly TRBD1 (6 bases). Germline-derived CDR1 and CDR2 are SGHAT and FQNNGV. The CDR3 has 14 amino acids. V was shortened by 3 bases and J by 5 bases, with 11 bases between the two germline ends. CDR3 nucleotides: TGTGCCAGCAGCTTCACCCACAGGGACAATGAGCAGTTCTTC. Residues: CASSFTHRDNEQFF. Supplemented by reference TRBV11-2 and TRBJ2-1, the full variable domain reads EAGVAQSPRYKIIEKRQSVAFWCNPISGHATLYWYQQILGQGPKLLIQFQNNGVVDDSQLPKDRFSAERLKGVDSTLKIQPAKLEDSAVYLCASSFTHRDNEQFFGPGTRLTVL.

This sequence joins TRBV6-2 or TRBV6-3 and TRBJ2-4; 9 bases are a match to TRBD2. J lost 3 bases, V lost 5 bases, and 11 bases had no gene match. The germline V gene has CDR1 MNHEY and CDR2 SVGEGT. The CDR3 length is 17 residues. The DNA for the CDR3 is TGTGCCAGCAGTCCGAATGATCGCGGGGGGGTCAAAAACATTCAGTACTTC. This encodes CASSPNDRGGVKNIQYF.

This chain joins TRBV15 and TRBJ1-5; D possibly corresponds to TRBD1 (5 bases). Germline CDR1 and CDR2: LNHNV and YYDKDF (reference sequence). Trimming shortened V by 4 bases and J by 7 bases, and 14 bases separated the two germline ends. The CDR3 contains 14 residues. CDR3 loop: CATSTGGGGQPQHF. CDR3 DNA sequence: TGTGCCACCAGCACCGGGGGGGGAGGACAGCCCCAGCATTTT.

The table lists this clone with a count of one. The CDR3 DNA sequence: TGTGCCAGCACCGGACTAGCCCCCCACAATGAGCAGTTCTTC. Amino acid sequence: CASTGLAPHNEQFF. This chain connects TRBV6-5 to TRBJ2-1; 8 positions match TRBD2. The CDR3 is 14 amino acids. The junction had 7 bases not matched to a gene; V was cut back by 7 bases and J by 5 bases. From germline, CDR1 is MNHEY and CDR2 SVGAGI.

V usage is TRBV2 and J usage is TRBJ2-1; the match to TRBD2 covers 8 bases. The germline V gene encodes CDR1 SNHLY and CDR2 FYNNEI. CDR3 length equals 14 residues. V gave up 4 bases and J gave up 4 bases; unmatched junction bases: 3. The CDR3 DNA is TGTGCCAGCAGTGGACGGGGGGGGTACAATGAGCAGTTCTTC. Protein sequence: CASSGRGGYNEQFF.

The rearrangement uses TRBV7-9 and TRBJ2-1; TRBD2 might be the D (5 bases). V lost 5 bases and J lost 2, with 10 bases in between. The CDR3 has 14 residues. Germline CDR1 SEHNR, CDR2 FQNEAQ (reference sequence). The CDR3 nucleotides read TGTGCCAGCAGCCCCAGCGGAGCCTACAATGAGCAGTTCTTC. Amino acids: CASSPSGAYNEQFF. Full variable domain (remainder filled in from reference TRBV7-9 and TRBJ2-1): DTGVSQNPRHKITKRGQNVTFRCDPISEHNRLYWYRQTLGQGPEFLTYFQNEAQLEKSRLLSDRFSAERPKGSFSTLEIQRTEQGDSAMYLCASSPSGAYNEQFFGPGTRLTVL.

The chain links TRBV18 to TRBJ2-2; 7 bases fit TRBD1. CDR3 length: 17 residues. Germline assignment: CDR1 KGHSH and CDR2 LQKENI. Trimming cost V 3 bases and J 7 bases; bases outside gene matches: 14. CDR3 loop: CASSPNQGGQVGGELFF. CDR3 DNA: TGTGCCAGCTCACCTAACCAGGGTGGACAGGTTGGCGGGGAGCTGTTTTTT.